This T cell receptor beta chain was observed in a study of T cell responses to AZD1222 COVID-19 vaccine. Profiled with immunoSEQ multiplex PCR; TCRdb holds only in-frame clones, not every one. This table holds about 94,000 clones, around 90% found once. This clone appeared a single time. The CDR3 covers 14 residues. Germline V lookup: CDR1 MGHRA, CDR2 YSYEKL. The J segment lost 1 base and the V segment lost 3 bases, leaving 1 base of the junction unmatched. The sequences come from peripheral blood, collected on day 0 of AZD1222 vaccination. The V gene is TRBV4-1, the J gene TRBJ1-2; 8 nucleotides line up with TRBD1. This TCR derives from an adult in good health. CDR3 sequence (DNA): TGCGCCAGCAGCCAGGACAGGGTTAACTATGGCTACACCTTC. Residues: CASSQDRVNYGYTF.